Below are 16 T cell receptor beta chains sequenced from a single sample in a study of T cells expressing NK-cell markers. TCRdb re-called the 5' RACE reads and catalogs CDR3 proteins one per entry, DNA excluded. This sample's clone table lists about 460,000 distinct CDR3 sequences. The specimen sequenced was blood T cells: a sorted CD56 or NKG2C T cell subset, CD4+ or CD8+ T cells, or bulk PBMC T cells (not recorded which). The receptors here all came from a woman aged 50 to 60 in good health.

This CDR3 is CASRGWGAGELFF. This chain uses TRBV11-2 with TRBJ2-2; there is no DNA to check the TCRdb D call of TRBD1. Germline CDR1 is SGHAT and CDR2 is FQNNGV. The CDR3 is 13 amino acids.

V usage is TRBV7-2 and J usage is TRBJ2-3; TCRdb calls TRBD2, which cannot be checked without DNA. CDR1 SGHTA and CDR2 FQGNSA come from the germline V gene. CDR3 length equals 15 residues. CDR3 amino acids: CASSEEGIRTDTQYF.

This rearrangement joins TRBV5-1 to TRBJ2-2; TCRdb names TRBD2, which stays unverified in the absence of DNA. The CDR3 sequence is 15 residues long. Germline CDR1 is SGHRS and CDR2 is YFSETQ. This CDR3 reads CASSLAAGESAELFF.

The chain recombines TRBV24-1 with TRBJ2-1; TCRdb designates TRBD1, a call that cannot be tested without DNA. The germline V gene encodes CDR1 KGHDR and CDR2 SFDVKD. This CDR3 has 17 residues. The chain's CDR3 is CATSDSTRGAGSGEQFF.

The rearrangement links TRBV11-1 to TRBJ2-3; the D gene TCRdb calls, TRBD1, cannot be checked with no DNA. The CDR3 runs 15 residues. Germline loops: CDR1 SGHAT, CDR2 FQDESV (reference sequence). CDR3 loop: CASSLYRQSTDTQYF.

V usage is TRBV7-6 and J usage is TRBJ2-3; TCRdb indicates TRBD2, and absent DNA this call remains unverified. Germline lookup yields CDR1 SGHVS and CDR2 FNYEAQ. The CDR3 runs to 12 residues. CDR3 residues: CASREAGDTQYF.

The chain carries TRBV29-1 and TRBJ2-2; TCRdb returns TRBD2, unconfirmable since there is no DNA. CDR1 and CDR2 (germline): SQVTM, ANQGSEA. CDR3 length: 14 amino acids. The CDR3 sequence is CSVGAEGRGGELFF.

The rearrangement uses TRBV6-6 and TRBJ1-1; TCRdb calls TRBD1, which cannot be checked without DNA. The CDR3 covers 13 residues. Germline V lookup: CDR1 MNHNY, CDR2 SVGAGI (reference sequence). CDR3: CATQPGQGFLAFF.

The chain employs TRBV6-5 and TRBJ1-4. CDR1 is MNHEY, CDR2 SVGAGI, per germline. The CDR3 covers 15 residues. The CDR3 reads CASSSRTSTNEKLFF.

This rearrangement joins TRBV5-1 to TRBJ1-2. This CDR3 contains 13 residues. The V gene's germline CDR1 is SGHRS and CDR2 YFSETQ. CDR3 in amino acids: CASSLGSNYGYTF.

V is TRBV24-1 and J is TRBJ2-1. Germline CDR1 is KGHDR and CDR2 is SFDVKD. The CDR3 is 13 amino acids. CDR3 sequence reads: CATSDFSVGEQFF.

The genes are TRBV7-9 and TRBJ2-1; TCRdb reports TRBD2, a call that lacks DNA to check it against. Germline loops: CDR1 SEHNR, CDR2 FQNEAQ (reference sequence). This CDR3 region has 14 residues. This CDR3 is CASRSGLENNEQFF.

The V and J genes are TRBV27 and TRBJ2-1; TCRdb calls TRBD2, which cannot be checked without DNA. Germline V gene data show CDR1 as MNHEY and CDR2 as SMNVEV (reference sequence). The CDR3 loop spans 14 amino acids. The CDR3 loop is CASGASPPVVEQFF.

The CDR3 spells CATRDSAREGYTF. This chain joins TRBV10-3 and TRBJ1-2; TCRdb reports TRBD1, a call that lacks DNA to check it against. Germline CDR1 and CDR2: ENHRY and SYGVKD. The CDR3 is 13 amino acids.

The V call is TRBV18, the J call TRBJ2-3; TCRdb lists TRBD2, though no DNA is available to test this call. Germline CDR1 is KGHSH and CDR2 is LQKENI. This CDR3 has 15 residues. CDR3 region: CASSPQTSGRNTQYF.

The rearrangement joins TRBV27 to TRBJ1-1; TCRdb's D call, TRBD1, is unchecked because there is no DNA. This CDR3 spans 15 amino acids. Germline assignment: CDR1 MNHEY and CDR2 SMNVEV (reference sequence). The CDR3 sequence is CASSSRTGGWTEAFF.